This is a list of T cell receptor beta chains from one sample in a study of T cell responses to AZD1222 COVID-19 vaccine. Repertoires were generated with immunoSEQ multiplex PCR, while TCRdb's copy carries only in-frame clones and drops some. The table lists some 86,000 clones, around 90% of them singletons. Specimen: peripheral blood, collected on day 0 of AZD1222 vaccination. The source of these receptors is an adult in good health. The CDR3 runs from the conserved cysteine through the conserved F or W. Fields, in order: D gene, J gene, V gene, clone size, CDR3 DNA, CDR3 protein. D genes are given only for firm matches. Clone size is stated in some rows and not others, as once, few, many or a class when expanded.

NA,TRBJ1-1,TRBV6-2/TRBV6-3,NA,TGTGCCAGCAGTTACTCGCAGGGACTGAACACTGAAGCTTTCTTT,CASSYSQGLNTEAFF
TRBD2,TRBJ2-3,TRBV5-4,NA,TGTGCCAGCAGCCCCCGGACTAGCGGAAGCACAGATACGCAGTATTTT,CASSPRTSGSTDTQYF
NA,TRBJ1-3,TRBV15,NA,TGTGCCACCAGCAGAGAGACACGGATCAGCTCTGGAAACACCATATATTTT,CATSRETRISSGNTIYF
NA,TRBJ1-1,TRBV19,NA,TGTGCCAGTAGTATAGATGGGCAGAGCAGGCTGAACACTGAAGCTTTCTTT,CASSIDGQSRLNTEAFF
NA,TRBJ2-5,TRBV5-1,NA,TGCGCCAGCAGCCAGGGGGGTCTCGGCGAGACCCAGTACTTC,CASSQGGLGETQYF
NA,TRBJ2-7,TRBV7-6,few,TGTGCCAGCAGCTCATACGGACAGCAGCAGTACTTC,CASSSYGQQQYF
TRBD1,TRBJ2-7,TRBV27,NA,TGTGCCAGCAGTCAGACAGGGGTTCCCTACGAGCAGTACTTC,CASSQTGVPYEQYF
NA,TRBJ1-6,TRBV6-5,few,TGTGCCAGCCGTTCTCAGAATTCACCCCTCCACTTT,CASRSQNSPLHF
NA,TRBJ1-2,TRBV19,NA,TGTGCCAGTAGTATAGACCGTACGGTTCGGTTCGGCTACACCTTC,CASSIDRTVRFGYTF
TRBD2,TRBJ2-7,TRBV18,NA,TGTGCCAGCTCACCCAGGGAGGGGCAATACGAGCAGTACTTC,CASSPREGQYEQYF
NA,TRBJ2-7,TRBV7-2,NA,TGTGCCAGCAGCTTAGTGGGGGCCCAGGCGGAGGCGCAGTACTTC,CASSLVGAQAEAQYF
TRBD1,TRBJ2-1,TRBV27,once,TGTGCCAGCAGACTGACAGGGGGGTCCTACAATGAGCAGTTCTTC,CASRLTGGSYNEQFF
TRBD2,TRBJ2-3,TRBV5-1,NA,TGCGCCAGCAGCCCGGGACTAGCTGCAGATACGCAGTATTTT,CASSPGLAADTQYF
TRBD1,TRBJ2-3,TRBV6-5,few,TGTGCCAGCAGTTCAACCGGGACAGGGGTTGCAGATACGCAGTATTTT,CASSSTGTGVADTQYF
TRBD2,TRBJ2-1,TRBV6-5,NA,TGTGCCAGCAGTTACCCGGCTAGCGGGAGCGGTGAGCAGTTCTTC,CASSYPASGSGEQFF